Presented here are 28 T cell receptor beta chains from one specimen sequenced in a study of glioma-infiltrating T cells. The iRepertoire nested amplicon-rescue multiplex PCR amplified TCR alpha and beta CDR3s from RNA. TCRdb reprocessed the multiplex PCR reads with MiXCR, giving one entry per CDR3 protein. The sample holds roughly 350,000 distinct CDR3 sequences; about 40% are singletons and the top ten take around 12%. The specimen sequenced was glioma tissue, nonneoplastic brain tissue, or PBMCs (not recorded which). These receptors were collected from a human donor with low-grade glioma or glioblastoma, undergoing nonglioma brain surgery, or in good health (not recorded which).

This clonotype was detected only a few times. J is TRBJ1-5 and V is TRBV28; TRBD1 agrees at 10 bases. The trim removed 3 bases at V and 9 bases at J, leaving 11 bases unmatched. Germline lookup yields CDR1 MDHEN and CDR2 SYDVKM. The CDR3 spans 16 residues. CDR3 sequence: CASSFLPGQGLGPQHF. CDR3 nucleotide sequence: TGTGCCAGCAGTTTTCTTCCGGGACAGGGGTTGGGGCCCCAGCATTTT.

On this clonotype itself: Here the CDR3 omits its conserved ending phenylalanine or tryptophan, so a read error is the likely source. This chain uses TRBV28 with TRBJ1-1; the D is unclear. CDR3 length: 13 residues. CDR1 and CDR2 from the germline V gene are MDHEN and SYDVKM. Between the trimmed V and J ends, which lost 5 bases and 4 bases, there was a span of 11 bases. The CDR3 sequence: CASSPRRTTEAFL. CDR3 nucleotide sequence: TGTGCCAGCAGTCCCAGACGGACCACTGAAGCTTTCCTT.

The CDR3 region is CASSFASGTYYEQYF. The CDR3 nucleotides are TGTGCCAGCAGCTTCGCTAGCGGAACCTACTACGAGCAGTACTTC. V and J are TRBV7-2 and TRBJ2-7; 7 positions agree with TRBD2. V shed 3 bases, J shed 3 bases, and the junction held 8 bases outside the gene matches. Per the germline V gene, CDR1 is SGHTA and CDR2 is FQGNSA. The CDR3 consists of 15 residues. Combining the CDR3 with reference TRBV7-2 and TRBJ2-7 gives the whole variable domain GAGVSQSPSNKVTEKGKDVELRCDPISGHTALYWYRQSLGQGLEFLIYFQGNSAPDKSGLPSDRFSAERTGGSVSTLTIQRTQQEDSAVYLCASSFASGTYYEQYFGPGTRLTVT.

The rearrangement links TRBV7-2 to TRBJ2-1; 14 bases match TRBD2. The J segment lost 9 bases and the V segment lost 5 bases, leaving 6 bases of the junction unmatched. The CDR3 is made up of 15 amino acids. CDR1 is SGHTA, CDR2 FQGNSA, per germline. The CDR3 is CASSHRGLAGVEQFF. CDR3 sequence (DNA): TGTGCCAGCAGCCATCGGGGACTAGCGGGAGTTGAGCAGTTCTTC.

In its sample, this clonotype was seen a few times. The chain combines TRBV7-6 with TRBJ1-5; D uncertain. Germline CDR1 reads SGHVS; CDR2 reads FNYEAQ. The CDR3 runs 15 residues. Trimming took off 1 base at V and 7 bases at J, with 14 bases between the two ends. CDR3 DNA: TGTGCCAGCAGCTTAGGCCAAAGGGTCGGCCAGCCCCAGCATTTT. Translating gives CASSLGQRVGQPQHF.

Comment on this clonotype: Just one base apart from a much larger clone, this may be a read error. The rearrangement uses TRBV20-1 and TRBJ2-5, with TRBD2 identical over 11 bases. Germline lookup yields CDR1 DFQATT and CDR2 SNEGSKA (reference sequence). J lost 0 bases, V lost 7 bases, and 7 bases had no gene match. The CDR3 runs to 15 residues. The CDR3 spells CSVSGLAAYQETQYF. CDR3 bases: TGCAGTGTTTCGGGACTAGCGGCGTACCAAGAGACCCAGTACTTC.

This chain links TRBV28 with TRBJ2-7; unclear D gene. Germline CDR1 MDHEN, CDR2 SYDVKM. This CDR3 spans 13 amino acids. V was clipped by 6 bases and J by 3 bases, with 12 bases between them. CDR3: CASSRGRYYEQYF. As DNA, the CDR3 is TGTGCCAGCAGCCGCGGACGGTACTACGAGCAGTACTTC.

This clonotype was recorded only once. The rearrangement links TRBV7-2 to TRBJ2-7; 8 nucleotides match TRBD2. The ends lost 3 bases at V and 2 bases at J; junction bases unmatched: 3. The germline V gene encodes CDR1 SGHTA and CDR2 FQGNSA. CDR3 length equals 14 residues. This chain's CDR3 is CASSFREGAYEQYF. DNA of the CDR3: TGTGCCAGCAGCTTCCGGGAGGGGGCCTACGAGCAGTACTTC.

This clonotype was picked up a small number of times. This chain links TRBV28 with TRBJ1-4; D is ambiguous. CDR3 size: 12 residues. V was trimmed by 4 bases and J by 11 bases, leaving 11 bases between them. The germline gives CDR1 MDHEN, CDR2 SYDVKM. CDR3 sequence: CASSSLMNKLFF. CDR3 nucleotide sequence: TGTGCCAGCAGTTCCTTAATGAATAAACTGTTTTTT.

To note about this clonotype: This may stem from a read error, because a much larger clone lies one nucleotide away. The chain carries TRBV27 and TRBJ2-7, with 8 nucleotides matching TRBD2. The CDR3 is made up of 19 amino acids. CDR1 and CDR2 from the germline V gene are MNHEY and SMNVEV (reference sequence). This CDR3 reads CVSRPKAHSLAGLSYEQYF. Written as DNA, the CDR3 is TGTGTCAGCAGGCCTAAGGCGCACTCTCTAGCGGGCCTCTCCTACGAGCAGTACTTC.

The CDR3 nucleotides are TGCGCCAGCAGACATCGGGACAGGGGGGCCTACGAGCAGTACTTC. This translates into CASRHRDRGAYEQYF. This sequence joins TRBV5-1 and TRBJ2-7; 11 bases match TRBD1. The ends lost 5 bases at V and 2 bases at J; junction bases unmatched: 6. CDR3 size: 15 residues. Germline-derived CDR1 and CDR2 are SGHRS and YFSETQ.

This chain links TRBV20-1 with TRBJ2-1; tentative D call: TRBD2 (5 bases). V shed 6 bases and J shed 0 bases, with 15 bases lying between them. CDR1 and CDR2 from the germline V gene are DFQATT and SNEGSKA (reference sequence). The CDR3 has 15 amino acids. The DNA of the CDR3 is TGCAGTGCCTCCCCGGCGGGTACCTCCTACAATGAGCAGTTCTTC. Translation: CSASPAGTSYNEQFF.

This clonotype has more than one count but fewer than ten. The chain is built from TRBV4-1 and TRBJ1-1, with 9 positions matching TRBD1. Germline V gives CDR1 MGHRA, CDR2 YSYEKL. The J segment lost 4 bases and the V segment lost 4 bases, leaving 4 bases of the junction unmatched. The CDR3 spans 14 residues. CDR3 DNA: TGCGCCAGCAGCCGAGGACAGGGGAGCACTGAAGCTTTCTTT. This translates into CASSRGQGSTEAFF.

This clonotype was counted between two and nine times. This chain uses TRBV19 with TRBJ1-5; 11 bases agree with TRBD1. CDR3 size: 16 residues. V shed 7 bases and J 4 bases; nucleotides not matched to a gene: 9. The germline CDR1 and CDR2 sequences are LNHDA and SQIVND (reference sequence). DNA of the CDR3: TGTGCCAGTACCATAGTGGACAGGGGGCTAAATCAGCCCCAGCATTTT. This gives the protein CASTIVDRGLNQPQHF.

V gene TRBV2 combines with J gene TRBJ2-3; D may be TRBD2 (6 bases). CDR3 length equals 16 residues. V was cut by 1 base and J by 0 bases, with 11 bases left in between. Germline CDR1 is SNHLY and CDR2 is FYNNEI. The CDR3 reads CASSEGLAISTDTQYF. For the CDR3, the DNA is TGTGCCAGCAGTGAAGGCCTAGCGATAAGCACAGATACGCAGTATTTT.

The sample holds a few counts of this clonotype. The chain couples TRBV12-3 or TRBV12-4 to TRBJ1-3; no definite D call. The CDR3 runs 16 residues. Trimming stripped 5 bases from V and 3 bases from J, with 17 bases between. The CDR3 sequence: CASSAFYSRNGNTIYF. For the CDR3, the DNA is TGTGCCAGCAGTGCCTTTTACTCCAGGAATGGAAACACCATATATTTT.

This clonotype was detected many times. The rearrangement joins TRBV28 to TRBJ2-1; 7 nucleotides agree with TRBD2. The CDR3 sequence is 15 residues long. J was trimmed by 7 bases and V by 6 bases; bases with no gene match: 12. Germline loops: CDR1 MDHEN, CDR2 SYDVKM. The CDR3 nucleotides are TGTGCCAGCAGCAGTGGGGGGGGAACGGAGAATGAGCAGTTCTTC. This translates into CASSSGGGTENEQFF.

This clonotype was found many times. V usage is TRBV7-2 and J usage is TRBJ1-2; no firm D call. CDR1 is SGHTA and CDR2 is FQGNSA in the germline V gene. V was shortened by 1 base and J by 3 bases, with 12 bases between the two germline ends. The CDR3 spans 15 residues. The CDR3 DNA reads TGTGCCAGCAGCTTAGGTCCGGGTAAAGACTATGGCTACACCTTC. Protein product: CASSLGPGKDYGYTF.

The V gene is TRBV9, the J gene TRBJ1-3; no clear D. Germline-derived CDR1 and CDR2 are SGDLS and YYNGEE. V dropped 4 bases and J dropped 4 bases, with 6 bases sitting between them. The CDR3 has 12 amino acids. DNA of the CDR3: TGTGCCAGCAGCCCCCGGGGAAACACCATATATTTT. This encodes CASSPRGNTIYF.

The chain carries TRBV4-3 and TRBJ1-1; D gene unclear. Trimming pared 4 bases from V and 3 bases from J, leaving 9 bases between. Germline CDR1 LGHNA, CDR2 YSLEER. The CDR3 contains 13 residues. CDR3 loop: CASSLISDTEAFF. CDR3 DNA: TGCGCCAGCAGCCTCATCTCGGACACTGAAGCTTTCTTT.

In its sample, this clonotype was seen once. With a much larger clone just one base away, this may be a read error. The rearrangement links TRBV20-1 to TRBJ1-1; D perhaps matches TRBD1 (5 bases). The CDR3 consists of 15 residues. Germline loops: CDR1 DFQATT, CDR2 SNEGSKA (reference sequence). V gave up 0 bases and J gave up 3 bases, with 14 bases separating them. In DNA form, the CDR3 reads TGCAGTGCTAGAGAAGTCGGGACGACCGACACTGAAGCTTTCTTT. The encoded protein is CSAREVGTTDTEAFF.

CDR3 in DNA: TGCAGTGCCCCGGCGCAGGGATTGCCCGAGCAGTACTTC. As protein: CSAPAQGLPEQYF. The chain combines TRBV20-1 with TRBJ2-7, with a possible D match to TRBD1 (5 bases). With 6 bases removed from V and 6 bases from J, the gap between germline ends came to 18 bases. This CDR3 has 13 residues. The V gene's germline CDR1 is DFQATT and CDR2 SNEGSKA (reference sequence).

This clonotype was seen a handful of times. The chain employs TRBV6-1 and TRBJ2-3; 8 nucleotides match TRBD2. This CDR3 is 13 amino acids long. The germline CDR1 and CDR2 sequences are MNHNS and SASEGT. The ends lost 6 bases at V and 6 bases at J; junction bases unmatched: 5. The DNA for the CDR3 is TGTGCCAGCAGCCCCGGGGGGGTCGATACGCAGTATTTT. Its protein is CASSPGGVDTQYF.

The sample holds a few counts of this clonotype. This sequence joins TRBV29-1 and TRBJ1-2; D not certain. Looked up from germline, CDR1 is SQVTM and CDR2 is ANQGSEA. CDR3 length: 11 amino acids. Trimming took off 4 bases at V and 4 bases at J, with 7 bases between the two ends. The CDR3 is CSVAVSYGYTF. DNA of the CDR3: TGCAGCGTTGCGGTCAGCTATGGCTACACCTTC.

J is TRBJ2-7 and V is TRBV4-2; 8 nucleotides match TRBD1. Trimming removed 1 base from V and 6 bases from J; junction bases left unmatched: 8. Germline V gene lookup returns CDR1 LGHNA and CDR2 YNFKEQ. The CDR3 runs 15 residues. The CDR3 DNA follows: TGTGCCAGCAGCCAAGCCCAGGACAGGGCGGTCGAGCAGTACTTC. It codes for CASSQAQDRAVEQYF.

The rearrangement links TRBV19 to TRBJ1-1; 8 bases are a match to TRBD1. Germline values: CDR1 LNHDA, CDR2 SQIVND (reference sequence). Trimming at V came to 9 bases and at J to 5 bases, leaving 11 bases not matched to a gene. The CDR3 covers 14 residues. Written as DNA, the CDR3 is TGTGCCAGCCGGACAGGGAGTGAATATACTGAAGCTTTCTTT. Its protein is CASRTGSEYTEAFF.

A few counts support this clonotype. This chain joins TRBV28 and TRBJ1-5, with D unresolved. Trimming removed 10 bases at V and 5 bases at J, with 9 bases between. The germline V gene encodes CDR1 MDHEN and CDR2 SYDVKM. CDR3 size: 11 residues. CDR3: CATLRDQPQHF. CDR3 bases: TGTGCCACCCTCAGAGATCAGCCCCAGCATTTT.

J is TRBJ2-7 and V is TRBV27; unclear D gene. The CDR3 consists of 16 residues. Germline V gives CDR1 MNHEY, CDR2 SMNVEV (reference sequence). V was cut by 0 bases and J by 3 bases, with 15 bases left in between. DNA for the CDR3: TGTGCCAGCAGTTTATCCTGCCAGGCTGGGTACTACGAGCAGTACTTC. It yields the protein CASSLSCQAGYYEQYF.